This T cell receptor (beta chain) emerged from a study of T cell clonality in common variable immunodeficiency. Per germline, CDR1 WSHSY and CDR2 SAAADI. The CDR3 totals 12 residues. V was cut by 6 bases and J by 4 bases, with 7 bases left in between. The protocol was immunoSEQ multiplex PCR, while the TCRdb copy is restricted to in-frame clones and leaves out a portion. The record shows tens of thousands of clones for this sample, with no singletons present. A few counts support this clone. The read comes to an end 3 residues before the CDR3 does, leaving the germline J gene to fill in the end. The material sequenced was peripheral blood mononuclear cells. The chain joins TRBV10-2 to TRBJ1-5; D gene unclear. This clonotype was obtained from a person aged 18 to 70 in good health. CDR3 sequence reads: CASRSANQPQHF. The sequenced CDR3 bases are TGCGCCAGCAGGTCAGCGAATCAGCCC.